This is a list of T cell receptor beta chains from one sample in a study of blood T cells in healthy people across ages. TCRdb fed the 5' RACE reads into MiXCR, producing one record per CDR3 protein. Here the sample spans some 700,000 distinct CDR3 sequences, about 20% being singletons. The specimen sequenced was blood. Every receptor here comes from a man aged 65 to 79 in good health. CDR3s include the opening cysteine and the closing phenylalanine or tryptophan. D genes are given only for firm matches. Clone size, where shown, is once, few, many, or a class for clones that have expanded.

abundance,v_gene,d_gene,j_gene,CDR3aa,CDR3nt
-,TRBV12-3/TRBV12-4,-,TRBJ1-2,CAGSSSPQGNYGYTF,TGTGCCGGCAGTTCCTCCCCTCAGGGGAACTATGGCTACACCTTC
few,TRBV15,-,TRBJ1-5,CATSRDPPVVHQPQHF,TGTGCCACCAGCAGAGATCCCCCGGTAGTCCATCAGCCCCAGCATTTT
few,TRBV14,-,TRBJ2-3,CASSLTGARLPTTDTQYF,TGTGCCAGCAGCCTAACCGGGGCTAGACTGCCAACCACAGATACGCAGTATTTT
few,TRBV29-1,TRBD1,TRBJ1-3,CSVEEGTGGNTIYF,TGCAGCGTTGAAGAAGGGACAGGGGGAAACACCATATATTTT
many,TRBV7-3,TRBD1,TRBJ2-6,CASSFWTGGSRGANVLTF,TGTGCCAGCAGCTTTTGGACAGGGGGCTCGAGAGGGGCCAACGTCCTGACTTTC
-,TRBV5-5,-,TRBJ1-4,CASSLFDEKLFF,TGTGCCAGCAGCTTGTTTGATGAAAAACTGTTTTTT
few,TRBV29-1,-,TRBJ2-5,CSVEDWAAWFGETQYF,TGCAGCGTTGAAGATTGGGCCGCGTGGTTTGGGGAGACCCAGTACTTC
few,TRBV6-1,-,TRBJ2-7,CASMSNYEQYF,TGTGCCAGCATGAGTAACTACGAGCAGTACTTC
-,TRBV5-1,-,TRBJ2-5,CASSSGQGLETQYF,TGCGCCAGCAGCTCGGGGCAGGGGTTAGAGACCCAGTACTTC
few,TRBV3-1,-,TRBJ1-3,CASSLDGTSGNTIYF,TGTGCCAGCAGCCTTGACGGGACCTCTGGAAACACCATATATTTT
-,TRBV4-3,-,TRBJ1-4,CASSLAGANREKLFF,TGCGCCAGCAGCCTCGCGGGGGCCAATCGGGAAAAACTGTTTTTT
once,TRBV18,-,TRBJ2-1,CASSPPERFLGYNEQFF,TGTGCCAGCTCACCACCGGAAAGATTTCTGGGCTACAATGAGCAGTTCTTC
few,TRBV18,-,TRBJ2-3,CASSPRSGGDSDTQYF,TGTGCCAGCTCACCACGGTCCGGAGGGGATTCAGATACGCAGTATTTT
few,TRBV24-1,TRBD2,TRBJ2-3,CATSDLQRGTNTDTQYF,TGTGCCACCAGTGATTTGCAGCGGGGGACCAACACAGATACGCAGTATTTT
-,TRBV28,TRBD2,TRBJ2-3,CASRGTSGGASTDTQYF,TGTGCCAGCAGGGGGACTAGCGGGGGGGCTAGCACAGATACGCAGTATTTT
-,TRBV13,TRBD1,TRBJ2-5,CASSYRTGGGETQYF,TGTGCCAGCAGTTACCGGACAGGGGGCGGCGAGACCCAGTACTTC
few,TRBV2,-,TRBJ2-4,CASIAFRGSGDIQYF,TGTGCCAGCATAGCTTTTCGGGGTAGTGGAGACATTCAGTACTTC
-,TRBV20-1,-,TRBJ2-1,CSALVGGANGEQFF,TGCAGTGCCCTCGTTGGAGGGGCAAATGGTGAGCAGTTCTTC
-,TRBV4-2,TRBD1,TRBJ2-1,CASSQTRGNNEQFF,TGTGCCAGCAGCCAAACCAGGGGGAACAATGAGCAGTTCTTC
few,TRBV12-3/TRBV12-4,-,TRBJ2-7,CASLGGNEQYF,TGTGCCAGCCTCGGAGGGAACGAGCAGTACTTC
-,TRBV5-1,-,TRBJ1-6,CAGSLGRDIGNSPLHF,TGCGCCGGCAGCTTGGGTAGGGATATCGGGAATTCACCCCTCCACTTT
few,TRBV10-2,-,TRBJ2-5,CASNTGGVGETQYF,TGCGCCAGCAATACCGGGGGAGTTGGAGAGACCCAGTACTTC
few,TRBV4-3,TRBD2,TRBJ2-1,CASSQGGDFYNEQFF,TGCGCCAGCAGCCAGGGGGGGGATTTCTACAATGAGCAGTTCTTC
-,TRBV3-1,-,TRBJ1-6,CASSRGSTRVGSPLHF,TGTGCCAGCAGCCGCGGATCGACACGGGTGGGTTCACCCCTCCACTTT
few,TRBV29-1,-,TRBJ2-3,CSVAFDNTDTQYF,TGCAGCGTTGCATTCGATAACACAGATACGCAGTATTTT
few,TRBV14,-,TRBJ2-7,CASSQFQAYSYEQYF,TGTGCCAGCAGCCAGTTTCAGGCGTACTCCTACGAGCAGTACTTC